This T cell receptor (beta chain) was sequenced for a study of technical replicates of blood from a few donors. Repertoires were generated with immunoSEQ multiplex PCR, while TCRdb's copy carries only in-frame clones and drops some. Of some 75,000 clones in the sample, about 96% are singletons; the top ten hold around 0.31%. This sequence was found in a human donor in good health. Sequencing was carried out using T cells isolated from PBMCs.

The CDR3 region has the DNA TGTGCCAGCAGCTTAGCGCCAAAGGAGACAGGAGATAATCAGCCCCAGCATTTT. Translation: CASSLAPKETGDNQPQHF. The chain recombines TRBV7-8 with TRBJ1-5; weak D call: TRBD1 (6 bases). Looked up from germline, CDR1 is SGHVS and CDR2 is FQNEAQ. CDR3 length: 18 amino acids. V lost 0 bases and J lost 4, with 19 bases in between.